This entry describes one TCR beta chain. These data originate in a study of blood T cell repertoires in COVID-19. The CDR3 consists of 16 residues. After removal of 3 bases from V and 0 bases from J, the junction contained 3 bases not matched to a gene. Looked up from germline, CDR1 is MNHEY and CDR2 is SVGAGI. The repertoire was sequenced with immunoSEQ multiplex PCR; TCRdb's copy has only in-frame clones and lacks some. This table holds 360,000 or so clones, over 85% found once. The TCR originated in a woman aged 60-75 years with COVID-19, enrolled during active disease. The sequencing sample was made of peripheral blood. The chain uses TRBV6-5 and TRBJ1-3; TRBD1 matches 9 bases. The CDR3 DNA reads TGTGCCAGCAGTTATTCGACAGGGGGCTCTGGAAACACCATATATTTT. It is translated as CASSYSTGGSGNTIYF.